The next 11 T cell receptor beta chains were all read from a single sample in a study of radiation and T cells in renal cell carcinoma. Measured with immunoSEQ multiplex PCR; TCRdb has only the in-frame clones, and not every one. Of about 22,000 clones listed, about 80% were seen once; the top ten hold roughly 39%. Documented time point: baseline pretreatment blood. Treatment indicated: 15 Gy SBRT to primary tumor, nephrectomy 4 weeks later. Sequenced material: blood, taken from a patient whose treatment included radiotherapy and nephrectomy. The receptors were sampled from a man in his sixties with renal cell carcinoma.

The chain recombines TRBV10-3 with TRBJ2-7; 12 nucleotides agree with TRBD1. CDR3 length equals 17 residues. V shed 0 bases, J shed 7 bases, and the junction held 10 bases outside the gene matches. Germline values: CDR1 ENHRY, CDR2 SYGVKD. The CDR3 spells CAISESTVGQGAREQYF. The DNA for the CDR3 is TGTGCCATCAGTGAGTCGACGGTGGGACAGGGGGCACGGGAGCAGTACTTC.

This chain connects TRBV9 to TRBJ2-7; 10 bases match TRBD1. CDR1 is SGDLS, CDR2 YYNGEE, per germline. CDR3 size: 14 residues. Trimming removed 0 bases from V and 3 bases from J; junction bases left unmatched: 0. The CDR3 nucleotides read TGTGCCAGCAGCGTAGGGGACAGGGGCTACGAGCAGTACTTC. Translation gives CASSVGDRGYEQYF.

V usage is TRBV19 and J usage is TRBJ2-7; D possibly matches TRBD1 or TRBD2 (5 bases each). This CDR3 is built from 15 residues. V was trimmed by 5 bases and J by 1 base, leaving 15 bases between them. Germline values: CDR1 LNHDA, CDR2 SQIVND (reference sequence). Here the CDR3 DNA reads TGTGCCAGTAGTCGATCCGGGACGGCTTCCTACGAGCAGTACTTC. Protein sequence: CASSRSGTASYEQYF.

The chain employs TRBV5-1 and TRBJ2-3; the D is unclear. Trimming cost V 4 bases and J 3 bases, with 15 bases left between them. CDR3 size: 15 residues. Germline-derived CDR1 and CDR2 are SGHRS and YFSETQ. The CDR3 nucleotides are TGCGCCAGCAGCCTGGGGAAGGGAAGGACAGATACGCAGTATTTT. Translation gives CASSLGKGRTDTQYF.

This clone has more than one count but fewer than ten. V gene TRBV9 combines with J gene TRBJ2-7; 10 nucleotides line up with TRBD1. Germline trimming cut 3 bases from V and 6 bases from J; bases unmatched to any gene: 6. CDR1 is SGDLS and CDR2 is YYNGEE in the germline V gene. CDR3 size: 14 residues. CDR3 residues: CASSAGTGAREQYF. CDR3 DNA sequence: TGTGCCAGCAGCGCCGGGACAGGGGCTCGCGAGCAGTACTTC.

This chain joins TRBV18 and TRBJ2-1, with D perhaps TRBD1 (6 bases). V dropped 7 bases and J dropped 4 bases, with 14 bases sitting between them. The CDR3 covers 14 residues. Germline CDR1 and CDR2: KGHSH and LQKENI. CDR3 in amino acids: CASLPGHDYNEQFF. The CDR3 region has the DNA TGTGCCAGCTTACCGGGACACGATTACAATGAGCAGTTCTTC.

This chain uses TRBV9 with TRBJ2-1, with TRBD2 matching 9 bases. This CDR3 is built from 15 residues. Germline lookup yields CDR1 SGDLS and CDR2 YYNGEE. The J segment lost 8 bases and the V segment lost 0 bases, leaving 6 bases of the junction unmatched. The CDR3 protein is CASSVEGTSYDEQFF. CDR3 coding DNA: TGTGCCAGCAGCGTAGAGGGGACTAGCTATGATGAGCAGTTCTTC.

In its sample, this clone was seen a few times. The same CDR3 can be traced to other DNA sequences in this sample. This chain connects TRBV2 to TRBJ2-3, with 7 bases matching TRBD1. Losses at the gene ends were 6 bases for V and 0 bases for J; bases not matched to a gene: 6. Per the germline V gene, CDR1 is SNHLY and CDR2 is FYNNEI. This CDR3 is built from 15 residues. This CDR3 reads CASSPGTASTDTQYF. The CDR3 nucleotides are TGTGCCAGCAGCCCCGGGACAGCTAGCACAGATACGCAGTATTTT.

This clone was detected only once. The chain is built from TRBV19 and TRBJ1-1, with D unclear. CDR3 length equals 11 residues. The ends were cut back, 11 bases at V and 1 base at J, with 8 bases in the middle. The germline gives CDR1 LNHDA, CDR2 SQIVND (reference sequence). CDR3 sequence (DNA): TGTGCCTCCTCCGAGAACACTGAAGCTTTCTTT. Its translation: CASSENTEAFF.

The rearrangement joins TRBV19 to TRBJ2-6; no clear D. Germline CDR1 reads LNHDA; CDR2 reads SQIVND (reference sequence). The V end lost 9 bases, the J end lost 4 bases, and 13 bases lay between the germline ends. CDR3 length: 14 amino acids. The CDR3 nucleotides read TGTGCCAGCGTGACTTTGGGAGGGGCCAACGTCCTGACTTTC. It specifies CASVTLGGANVLTF.

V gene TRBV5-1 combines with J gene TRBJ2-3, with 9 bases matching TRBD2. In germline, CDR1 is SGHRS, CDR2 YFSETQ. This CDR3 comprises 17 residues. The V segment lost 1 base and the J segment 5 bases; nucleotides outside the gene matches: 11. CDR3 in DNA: TGCGCCAGCAGCTTGATGGGTCTGGCGGGAGGGGGAGATACGCAGTATTTT. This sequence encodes CASSLMGLAGGGDTQYF.